These 30 T cell receptor beta chains came from one sample sequenced in a study of molecular identifiers for immune sequencing clone quantification. TCRdb processed the PCR reads anew with MiXCR; each CDR3 protein has one entry. Among more than 450,000 distinct CDR3 sequences listed, 20% to 25% were seen once. The sequenced sample was naive CD8+ T cells from blood, with Jurkat cell RNA spiked in. Subset denoted: FACS-sorted CD8+CD4-CCR7+CD45RA+ naive T cells. Every receptor here comes from a human donor in good health. Some libraries in this study had Jurkat cell RNA spiked in.

About this clonotype itself: A read error is possible here, since a much larger clone lies one base away. The chain carries TRBV4-1 and TRBJ1-6, with D possibly TRBD1 on 5 matching bases. Germline V gives CDR1 MGHRA, CDR2 YSYEKL. This CDR3 is built from 16 residues. Trimming removed 3 bases at V and 5 bases at J, with 14 bases between. CDR3 sequence reads: CASSQSGQSHNSPLHF. CDR3 coding DNA: TGCGCCAGCAGCCAGTCGGGGCAGTCCCATAATTCACCCCTCCACTTT.

Note on this clonotype: A much larger clone sits a single nucleotide away, making a read error possible. In DNA, the CDR3 is TGTGCCAGCGGCCCAACAGGATCTAGCACAGATACGCAGTATTTT. It translates to CASGPTGSSTDTQYF. The chain links TRBV9 to TRBJ2-3, with a possible D match to TRBD1 (5 bases). The CDR3 extends over 15 amino acids. Germline CDR1 SGDLS, CDR2 YYNGEE. V shed 7 bases and J shed 0 bases, with 15 bases lying between them.

This clonotype was seen many times. The rearrangement links TRBV14 to TRBJ1-1; D is ambiguous. The CDR3 length is 14 residues. Germline CDR1 reads SGHDN; CDR2 reads FVKESK. V gave up 4 bases and J gave up 3 bases, with 12 bases separating them. Here the CDR3 DNA reads TGTGCCAGCAGCCCTGACGGTCCGGACACTGAAGCTTTCTTT. This codes for CASSPDGPDTEAFF.

This clonotype has ten or more counts. The V and J genes are TRBV19 and TRBJ1-1; D may be TRBD1 (6 bases). The germline V and J ends were trimmed by 2 bases and 7 bases, with 11 bases remaining between them. Germline V lookup: CDR1 LNHDA, CDR2 SQIVND (reference sequence). There are 13 residues in the CDR3. CDR3 nucleotides: TGTGCCAGTAGTATATGGGGGCGGAATGAAGCTTTCTTT. Amino acid sequence: CASSIWGRNEAFF.

The rearrangement uses TRBV30 and TRBJ2-7; the match to TRBD1 covers 7 bases. The germline gives CDR1 GTSNPN, CDR2 SVGIG (reference sequence). Losses at the gene ends were 4 bases for V and 3 bases for J; bases not matched to a gene: 6. The CDR3 totals 13 residues. The CDR3 loop reads CAWTGTENYEQYF. The CDR3 region has the DNA TGTGCCTGGACCGGGACAGAAAACTACGAGCAGTACTTC.

For this clonotype: Possible read error: a much larger clone is one base away. The rearrangement joins TRBV4-1 to TRBJ1-1, with unresolved D. The germline CDR1 and CDR2 sequences are MGHRA and YSYEKL. The CDR3 is 15 residues long. This CDR3 is CASSQVDPQNTETFF. CDR3 sequence (DNA): TGCGCCAGCAGCCAAGTAGACCCCCAGAACACTGAAACTTTCTTT.

The chain is built from TRBV27 and TRBJ2-1, with TRBD1 matching 7 bases. CDR3 size: 15 residues. The ends lost 11 bases at V and 4 bases at J; junction bases unmatched: 14. CDR1 and CDR2 from the germline V gene are MNHEY and SMNVEV (reference sequence). CDR3 sequence (DNA): TGTGCCGTCTCCCGGGACAGCGACCTTTACAATGAGCAGTTCTTC. It specifies CAVSRDSDLYNEQFF.

This clonotype was seen ten or more times. The V call is TRBV12-3 or TRBV12-4, the J call TRBJ1-2; tentative D call: TRBD1 (6 bases). Trimming left V 5 bases short and J 3 bases short, with 16 bases between. CDR3 length: 15 amino acids. This chain's CDR3 is CASSPLAGADYGYTF. In DNA form, the CDR3 reads TGTGCCAGCAGTCCCCTGGCAGGGGCAGACTATGGCTACACCTTC.

In this sample, this clonotype turned up a few times. This chain connects TRBV5-6 to TRBJ1-2; TRBD1 is a possible D gene (5 bases). The V end was cut by 3 bases, the J end by 6 bases, with 18 bases between. Germline CDR1 SGHDT, CDR2 YYEEEE. The CDR3 has 15 residues. DNA of the CDR3: TGTGCCAGCAGCTCCCCGGGACTCAATATCGATGGCTACACCTTC. It codes for CASSSPGLNIDGYTF. Combining the CDR3 with reference TRBV5-6 and TRBJ1-2 gives the whole variable domain DAGVTQSPTHLIKTRGQQVTLRCSPKSGHDTVSWYQQALGQGPQFIFQYYEEEERQRGNFPDRFSGHQFPNYSSELNVNALLLGDSALYLCASSSPGLNIDGYTFGSGTRLTVV.

This clonotype has ten or more counts. This chain links TRBV21-1 with TRBJ2-4; the table gives TRBD2 as D, unverified against the DNA. TRBV21-1 is reported as a pseudogene. The CDR3 contains 16 residues. The CDR3 DNA is TGTGCCAGCAGCAAAGGGGGCCCCAGAGCCAAAAACATTCAGTACTTC. Its translation is CASSKGGPRAKNIQYF.

The rearrangement links TRBV11-2 to TRBJ1-1; possible D gene TRBD1, 6 bases. Germline V CDR1 and CDR2: SGHAT, FQNNGV. The germline V and J ends were trimmed by 4 bases and 7 bases, with 13 bases remaining between them. This CDR3 spans 13 amino acids. CDR3: CASSSGQTNEAFF. The CDR3 DNA follows: TGTGCCAGCAGCTCAGGACAGACGAATGAAGCTTTCTTT.

Only a few counts were recorded for this clonotype. The J gene is TRBJ2-7, the V gene TRBV20-1; D may correspond to TRBD1 or TRBD2 (5 bases each). Germline lookup yields CDR1 DFQATT and CDR2 SNEGSKA (reference sequence). This CDR3 has 11 residues. Deletions cut 4 bases from V and 6 bases from J, with 10 bases between. CDR3 loop: CSAKFGTEQYF. The CDR3 DNA reads as TGCAGTGCTAAGTTCGGGACCGAGCAGTACTTC.

Only a few counts were recorded for this clonotype. The chain has TRBV27 and TRBJ1-6; D remains unclear. The ends were cut back, 5 bases at V and 3 bases at J, with 11 bases in the middle. CDR1 is MNHEY and CDR2 is SMNVEV in the germline V gene (reference sequence). The CDR3 runs 15 residues. This CDR3 is CASSPPGFYNSPLHF. CDR3 coding DNA: TGTGCCAGCAGTCCGCCCGGATTCTATAATTCACCCCTCCACTTT.

The rearrangement links TRBV4-2 to TRBJ2-7; D call uncertain. Germline-derived CDR1 and CDR2 are LGHNA and YNFKEQ. Trimming shortened V by 0 bases and J by 2 bases, and 11 bases separated the two germline ends. This CDR3 comprises 15 residues. CDR3 in DNA: TGTGCCAGCAGCCAAGATTTGAATCCTACCTACGAGCAGTACTTC. Amino acids: CASSQDLNPTYEQYF.

The rearrangement links TRBV20-1 to TRBJ2-7; the D gene could be TRBD1 or TRBD2 (5 bases each). Germline V CDR1 and CDR2: DFQATT, SNEGSKA (reference sequence). The CDR3 covers 15 residues. V was trimmed by 5 bases and J by 0 bases, leaving 17 bases between them. CDR3 region: CSARDLTEGSYEQYF. The CDR3 DNA follows: TGCAGTGCTCGGGACCTAACAGAGGGCTCCTACGAGCAGTACTTC.

This clonotype turned up a few times. The chain links TRBV4-1 to TRBJ2-7; 12 positions match TRBD2. With V trimmed by 3 bases and J by 3 bases, 9 bases remained unmatched. Germline CDR1 MGHRA, CDR2 YSYEKL. CDR3 length equals 17 residues. The CDR3 DNA is TGCGCCAGCAGCCAGGAAGGACTAGCGGGGACCCGCTACGAGCAGTACTTC. It is translated as CASSQEGLAGTRYEQYF.

The J gene is TRBJ2-1, the V gene TRBV6-2 or TRBV6-3, with D perhaps matching TRBD1 or TRBD2 (5 bases each). The germline V gene encodes CDR1 MNHEY and CDR2 SVGEGT. V lost 0 bases to trimming and J lost 0 bases, with 9 bases between them. CDR3 size: 16 residues. The CDR3 nucleotides are TGTGCCAGCAGTTACTCCCGGGACCACTCCTACAATGAGCAGTTCTTC. Protein: CASSYSRDHSYNEQFF.

This clonotype was found many times. This chain joins TRBV20-1 and TRBJ2-7; D is perhaps TRBD1 (6 bases). The germline V and J ends were trimmed by 6 bases and 0 bases, with 9 bases remaining between them. Germline V gene lookup returns CDR1 DFQATT and CDR2 SNEGSKA (reference sequence). This CDR3 is built from 12 residues. In DNA, the CDR3 is TGCAGTGCACAGGGCGACTCCTACGAGCAGTACTTC. It is translated as CSAQGDSYEQYF.

This sequence joins TRBV20-1 and TRBJ2-7, with TRBD1 identical over 7 bases. Trimming took 1 base from V and 4 from J; bases not matched to a gene: 7. CDR3 size: 14 residues. Germline lookup yields CDR1 DFQATT and CDR2 SNEGSKA (reference sequence). The CDR3 coding sequence is TGCAGTGCTAGAGGGGGACAGACACCTTACGAGCAGTACTTC. The encoded protein is CSARGGQTPYEQYF.

As for this clonotype: A much more abundant neighbour one base away suggests this may be a read error. This sequence joins TRBV29-1 and TRBJ1-1; D unclear. V was clipped by 5 bases and J by 4 bases, with 8 bases between them. The CDR3 consists of 11 residues. Per the germline V gene, CDR1 is SQVTM and CDR2 is ANQGSEA. The CDR3: CSVLESTEAFF. DNA of the CDR3: TGCAGCGTTCTAGAAAGCACTGAAGCTTTCTTT.

This clonotype has a handful of counts. The V gene is TRBV19, the J gene TRBJ1-5; no firm D call. V was shortened by 2 bases and J by 5 bases, with 7 bases between the two germline ends. Germline V gene sequence: CDR1 LNHDA, CDR2 SQIVND (reference sequence). This CDR3 is 13 amino acids long. The chain's CDR3 is CASSIIGYQPQHF. CDR3 nucleotides: TGTGCCAGTAGTATAATAGGGTATCAGCCCCAGCATTTT.

In this sample, this clonotype turned up many times. The chain combines TRBV3-2 with TRBJ2-1; the table's D call, TRBD1, was not checked against the DNA. TRBV3-2 is a recognized pseudogene. The CDR3 has 15 residues. CDR3 DNA: TGTGCCATCATAGACAGGGGACGCTCCTACAATGAGCAGTTCTTC. It codes for CAIIDRGRSYNEQFF.

This clonotype was found a few times. This sequence joins TRBV23-1 and TRBJ2-2; D ambiguous. TRBV23-1 has ORF status, its function being uncertain. There are 16 residues in the CDR3. Between the trimmed V and J ends, which lost 6 bases and 0 bases, there was a span of 14 bases. Here the CDR3 DNA reads TGCGCCAGCAGCCAAGACACTTTCGCGAACACCGGGGAGCTGTTTTTT. Amino acids: CASSQDTFANTGELFF.

This clonotype was seen at least ten times. The rearrangement links TRBV6-5 to TRBJ1-5; 8 bases are shared with TRBD1. The CDR3 covers 14 residues. The germline V gene encodes CDR1 MNHEY and CDR2 SVGAGI. Trimming removed 6 bases from V and 7 bases from J; junction bases left unmatched: 8. CDR3 bases: TGTGCCAGCAGGGCTAGGACAGGGTGGCAGCCCCAGCATTTT. Translating it yields CASRARTGWQPQHF.

The J gene is TRBJ2-3, the V gene TRBV20-1; D is possibly TRBD1 or TRBD2 (5 bases each). The V end was cut by 0 bases, the J end by 4 bases, with 20 bases between. Germline V CDR1 and CDR2: DFQATT, SNEGSKA (reference sequence). This CDR3 is 17 amino acids long. DNA for the CDR3: TGCAGTGCTAGAGATCCGTCGGGGCTAGTGTACCCAGATACGCAGTATTTT. Translated, it gives CSARDPSGLVYPDTQYF.

Concerning this clonotype itself: A much larger clonotype is one base distant, so this may be a read error. V is TRBV4-1 and J is TRBJ1-4, with D possibly TRBD1 on 6 matching bases. Trimming removed 0 bases at V and 2 bases at J, with 10 bases between. Germline CDR1 is MGHRA and CDR2 is YSYEKL. The CDR3 runs to 16 residues. CDR3 region: CASSQELGATNEKLFF. The CDR3 region has the DNA TGCGCCAGCAGCCAAGAGCTGGGGGCTACTAATGAAAAACTGTTTTTT.

With respect to this clonotype: A much larger clone lies a single base off, so this may be a read error. The chain has TRBV11-2 and TRBJ2-1, with no clear D. Germline CDR1 and CDR2: SGHAT and FQNNGV. The CDR3 totals 12 residues. CDR3 nucleotide sequence: TGTTCCAGCAGCCAAGGACACAATGAGCAGTTCTTC. As protein: CSSSQGHNEQFF.

V gene TRBV19 combines with J gene TRBJ1-5; D might be TRBD1 (5 bases). Germline V gives CDR1 LNHDA, CDR2 SQIVND (reference sequence). Trimming pared 1 base from V and 0 bases from J, leaving 16 bases between. The CDR3 is 18 residues long. Written as DNA, the CDR3 is TGTGCCAGTAGTATAGGGGGGTTCGGAGCTTATAGCAATCAGCCCCAGCATTTT. It translates to CASSIGGFGAYSNQPQHF.

The V call is TRBV27, the J call TRBJ2-4; no firm D call. Germline CDR1 MNHEY, CDR2 SMNVEV (reference sequence). V lost 2 bases, J lost 0 bases, and 5 bases lay in between. The CDR3 extends over 14 amino acids. The DNA for the CDR3 is TGTGCCAGCAGTTTAGGAACAGCCAAAAACATTCAGTACTTC. Protein: CASSLGTAKNIQYF.

This CDR3 reads CASSLGSAGETQYF. DNA of the CDR3: TGTGCCAGCAGCTTAGGGTCGGCGGGGGAGACCCAGTACTTC. The rearrangement links TRBV13 to TRBJ2-5; perhaps TRBD2 as D (6 bases). The germline CDR1 and CDR2 sequences are PRHDT and FYEKMQ (reference sequence). There are 14 residues in the CDR3. V was pared by 0 bases and J by 5 bases, with 10 bases between.